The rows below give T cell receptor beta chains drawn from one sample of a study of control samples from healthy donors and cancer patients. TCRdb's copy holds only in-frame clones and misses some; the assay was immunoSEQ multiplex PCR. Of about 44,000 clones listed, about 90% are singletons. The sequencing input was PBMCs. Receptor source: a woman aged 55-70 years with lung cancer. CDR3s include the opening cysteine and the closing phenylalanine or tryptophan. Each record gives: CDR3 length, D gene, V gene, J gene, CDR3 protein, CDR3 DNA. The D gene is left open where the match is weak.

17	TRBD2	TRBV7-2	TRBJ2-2	CASSLNRERGNTGELFF	TGTGCCAGCAGCTTAAATCGGGAGCGGGGGAACACCGGGGAGCTGTTTTTT
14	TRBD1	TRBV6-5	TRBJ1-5	CASTMTGGLQPQHF	TGTGCCAGCACCATGACAGGGGGCCTTCAGCCCCAGCATTTT
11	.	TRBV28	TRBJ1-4	CASSPYEKLFF	TGTGCCAGCAGTCCTTACGAAAAACTGTTTTTT
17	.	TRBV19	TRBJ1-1	CASSMVGQGISNTEAFF	TGTGCCAGTAGTATGGTCGGGCAGGGAATATCGAACACTGAAGCTTTCTTT
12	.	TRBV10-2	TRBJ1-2	CASIGGQDGYTF	TGCGCCAGCATAGGGGGGCAAGATGGCTACACCTTC
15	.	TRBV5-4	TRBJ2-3	CASSAPGFGTDTQYF	TGTGCCAGCAGCGCACCGGGATTTGGCACAGATACGCAGTATTTT
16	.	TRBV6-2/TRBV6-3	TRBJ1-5	CASSFLRGLSNQPQHF	TGTGCCAGCAGTTTTCTCCGGGGGCTTAGCAATCAGCCCCAGCATTTT
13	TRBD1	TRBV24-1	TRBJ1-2	CATSDAGGYGYTF	TGTGCCACCAGTGACGCAGGGGGCTATGGCTACACCTTC
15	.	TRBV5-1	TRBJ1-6	CASSSTGKRDSPLHF	TGCGCCAGCAGCTCCACCGGGAAAAGGGATTCACCCCTCCACTTT
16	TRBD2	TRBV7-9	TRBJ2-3	CASSSDSGPSTDTQYF	TGTGCCAGCAGCTCGGATAGCGGGCCCAGCACAGATACGCAGTATTTT